This record looks at one T cell receptor (beta chain) sequence and its context. The target antigen is unknown. TCRdb redid the calling of the RACE reads with MiXCR, one entry per CDR3 protein. The sample yields around 380,000 distinct CDR3 sequences, 4.8% seen once. Germline V lookup: CDR1 KGHSH, CDR2 LQKENI. The germline V and J ends were trimmed by 3 bases and 0 bases, with 17 bases remaining between them. The CDR3 covers 17 residues. Documented time point: patch test 1, 2 weeks after DPC sensitization. Treatment indicated: therapeutic diphenylcyclopropenone sensitization with weekly scalp DPC. Staff drew blood before applying each patch test. These data originate in a study of human T cells and chemical hapten exposure. Points from the study as a whole: Compared with pre-sensitization or healthy control sets, expanded TCRs clustered more.

Source: whole blood, taken in connection with sensitization to the hapten diphenylcyclopropenone (DPC). The rearrangement uses TRBV18 and TRBJ1-2; TRBD1 might be the D (5 bases). The clonotype was recovered from a woman aged 45-65 years with alopecia areata. Some clones in this sample may be carry-over from other donors' samples. CDR3 DNA sequence: TGTGCCAGCTCACCCGTAGAGGCCACAGGCCCTAACTATGGCTACACCTTC. The encoded protein is CASSPVEATGPNYGYTF.